A selection of T cell receptor beta chains follows, all from one sample in a study of blood T cell repertoires in COVID-19. Generated by immunoSEQ multiplex PCR, the TCRdb table keeps only in-frame clones and is missing some. The sample lists 100,000 to 120,000 clones, over 70% seen once, with approximately 1.5% in the top ten. Sequencing input: peripheral blood. These receptors all come from a man aged 50 to 59 with acute or convalescent COVID-19. The CDR3 runs from the conserved cysteine through the conserved F or W. The order of the fields is J gene, V gene, clone size, D gene, CDR3 protein, CDR3 DNA. D genes are given only for firm matches. Clone size, where shown, is once, few, many, or a class for clones that have expanded.

j_gene: TRBJ1-1
v_gene: TRBV5-1
abundance: .
d_gene: .
CDR3aa: CASSLAWGASTEAFF
CDR3nt: TGCGCCAGCAGCCTTGCATGGGGCGCCTCTACTGAAGCTTTCTTT

j_gene: TRBJ2-5
v_gene: TRBV9
abundance: .
d_gene: .
CDR3aa: CASSVGGLIQETQYF
CDR3nt: TGTGCCAGCAGCGTAGGGGGACTGATCCAAGAGACCCAGTACTTC

j_gene: TRBJ2-7
v_gene: TRBV5-4
abundance: .
d_gene: .
CDR3aa: CASSQRGGASYEQYF
CDR3nt: TGTGCCAGCAGCCAGAGAGGGGGAGCCTCCTACGAGCAGTACTTC

j_gene: TRBJ1-5
v_gene: TRBV5-6
abundance: .
d_gene: .
CDR3aa: CASSLAGSNQPQHF
CDR3nt: TGTGCCAGCAGCTTGGCAGGTAGCAATCAGCCCCAGCATTTT

j_gene: TRBJ1-2
v_gene: TRBV25-1
abundance: .
d_gene: .
CDR3aa: CATSGGNFNYGYTF
CDR3nt: TGTGCCACGTCGGGAGGAAACTTTAACTATGGCTACACCTTC

j_gene: TRBJ1-3
v_gene: TRBV19
abundance: .
d_gene: .
CDR3aa: CASRTNRDSGNTIYF
CDR3nt: TGTGCCAGTAGAACAAACAGAGACTCTGGAAACACCATATATTTT

j_gene: TRBJ2-4
v_gene: TRBV7-2
abundance: once
d_gene: .
CDR3aa: CASSSSGAKNIQYF
CDR3nt: TGTGCCAGCAGCTCCAGCGGAGCCAAAAACATTCAGTACTTC

j_gene: TRBJ1-3
v_gene: TRBV5-1
abundance: .
d_gene: TRBD1
CDR3aa: CASSHTGTGGDTIYF
CDR3nt: TGCGCCAGCAGCCACACCGGGACAGGGGGGGACACCATATATTTT

j_gene: TRBJ2-7
v_gene: TRBV7-6
abundance: .
d_gene: .
CDR3aa: CASSLAAGLEQYF
CDR3nt: TGTGCCAGCAGCTTAGCGGCGGGGCTCGAGCAGTACTTC

j_gene: TRBJ2-5
v_gene: TRBV19
abundance: .
d_gene: .
CDR3aa: CASSIDGGRGLRETQYF
CDR3nt: TGTGCCAGTAGTATAGATGGGGGCAGGGGTTTGAGGGAGACCCAGTACTTC

j_gene: TRBJ2-2
v_gene: TRBV24-1
abundance: .
d_gene: .
CDR3aa: CATGVRGNTGELFF
CDR3nt: TGTGCCACCGGGGTCCGGGGGAACACCGGGGAGCTGTTTTTT

j_gene: TRBJ2-5
v_gene: TRBV11-2
abundance: once
d_gene: TRBD2
CDR3aa: CASRGGGSEETQYF
CDR3nt: TGTGCCAGCAGGGGCGGGGGGAGCGAGGAGACCCAGTACTTC

j_gene: TRBJ1-6
v_gene: TRBV7-9
abundance: .
d_gene: .
CDR3aa: CASRPGSGTLHF
CDR3nt: TGTGCCAGCAGGCCGGGTTCGGGAACCCTCCACTTT

j_gene: TRBJ1-2
v_gene: TRBV19
abundance: .
d_gene: .
CDR3aa: CASSIRSRNLYGYTF
CDR3nt: TGTGCCAGTAGTATCCGGAGTCGGAACTTATATGGCTACACCTTC

j_gene: TRBJ1-5
v_gene: TRBV28
abundance: .
d_gene: TRBD1
CDR3aa: CASSARDREDQPQHF
CDR3nt: TGTGCCAGCAGTGCCCGGGACAGGGAGGATCAGCCCCAGCATTTT

j_gene: TRBJ2-7
v_gene: TRBV6-6
abundance: .
d_gene: .
CDR3aa: CASSSPTVRPYEQYF
CDR3nt: TGTGCCAGCAGTTCCCCGACAGTTCGGCCTTACGAGCAGTACTTC

j_gene: TRBJ2-1
v_gene: TRBV4-2
abundance: .
d_gene: .
CDR3aa: CASSHEGGPWGYNEQFF
CDR3nt: TGTGCCAGCAGCCACGAGGGGGGGCCCTGGGGCTACAATGAGCAGTTCTTC

j_gene: TRBJ2-7
v_gene: TRBV5-1
abundance: once
d_gene: TRBD2
CDR3aa: CASSSGTSGVSYEQYF
CDR3nt: TGCGCCAGCAGCTCCGGGACTAGCGGGGTCTCCTACGAGCAGTACTTC

j_gene: TRBJ1-2
v_gene: TRBV10-3
abundance: .
d_gene: .
CDR3aa: CAISERTGSYGYTF
CDR3nt: TGTGCCATCAGTGAGCGAACAGGGTCGTATGGCTACACCTTC

j_gene: TRBJ1-4
v_gene: TRBV5-3
abundance: .
d_gene: TRBD1
CDR3aa: CARTTLNAVFKQGVYEKLFF
CDR3nt: TGTGCCAGAACTACGCTCAACGCGGTATTTAAACAGGGGGTATATGAAAAACTGTTTTTT

j_gene: TRBJ2-3
v_gene: TRBV5-1
abundance: once
d_gene: .
CDR3aa: CASSREPTFFGDTQYF
CDR3nt: TGCGCCAGCAGCAGGGAGCCTACCTTCTTTGGAGATACGCAGTATTTT

j_gene: TRBJ2-5
v_gene: TRBV2
abundance: .
d_gene: TRBD1
CDR3aa: CASSTLGTGKETQYF
CDR3nt: TGTGCCAGCAGTACGCTCGGGACAGGGAAAGAGACCCAGTACTTC

j_gene: TRBJ1-1
v_gene: TRBV5-1
abundance: .
d_gene: TRBD1
CDR3aa: CASSLAFRGNLNTEAFF
CDR3nt: TGCGCCAGCAGCTTGGCCTTCAGGGGGAATCTGAACACTGAAGCTTTCTTT

j_gene: TRBJ1-2
v_gene: TRBV12-3/TRBV12-4
abundance: .
d_gene: TRBD1
CDR3aa: CASSFPGGDGYTF
CDR3nt: TGTGCCAGCAGTTTCCCAGGGGGAGATGGCTACACCTTC

j_gene: TRBJ1-2
v_gene: TRBV2
abundance: .
d_gene: TRBD1
CDR3aa: CASSEAIQGEYGYTF
CDR3nt: TGTGCCAGCAGTGAAGCCATACAGGGGGAATATGGCTACACCTTC

j_gene: TRBJ1-5
v_gene: TRBV28
abundance: .
d_gene: .
CDR3aa: CASSLLGGSNQPQHF
CDR3nt: TGTGCCAGCAGTTTATTGGGGGGAAGCAATCAGCCCCAGCATTTT

j_gene: TRBJ1-5
v_gene: TRBV5-1
abundance: .
d_gene: .
CDR3aa: CASSLGSDQPQHF
CDR3nt: TGCGCCAGCAGCTTGGGGTCGGATCAGCCCCAGCATTTT

j_gene: TRBJ1-1
v_gene: TRBV7-2
abundance: .
d_gene: .
CDR3aa: CASSFEGISGTEAFF
CDR3nt: TGTGCCAGCAGCTTTGAGGGTATAAGTGGCACTGAAGCTTTCTTT

j_gene: TRBJ1-1
v_gene: TRBV24-1
abundance: .
d_gene: TRBD1
CDR3aa: CATNSGTAEAFF
CDR3nt: TGTGCCACCAATTCCGGGACAGCAGAAGCTTTCTTT

j_gene: TRBJ2-7
v_gene: TRBV27
abundance: .
d_gene: .
CDR3aa: CASSLKSSSGRAYEQYF
CDR3nt: TGTGCCAGCAGTTTAAAGTCGTCGAGCGGACGAGCCTACGAGCAGTACTTC

j_gene: TRBJ1-1
v_gene: TRBV9
abundance: .
d_gene: .
CDR3aa: CASSPSGANTEAFF
CDR3nt: TGTGCCAGCAGCCCGTCAGGGGCGAACACTGAAGCTTTCTTT

j_gene: TRBJ2-3
v_gene: TRBV19
abundance: .
d_gene: TRBD2
CDR3aa: CASSPQTGTSGVTDTQYF
CDR3nt: TGTGCCAGTAGTCCGCAAACCGGGACTAGCGGGGTCACAGATACGCAGTATTTT

j_gene: TRBJ2-1
v_gene: TRBV2
abundance: .
d_gene: TRBD1
CDR3aa: CASSERTGNEQFF
CDR3nt: TGTGCCAGCAGTGAGCGGACAGGCAATGAGCAGTTCTTC

j_gene: TRBJ1-1
v_gene: TRBV19
abundance: .
d_gene: .
CDR3aa: CASSPWGAGGTEAFF
CDR3nt: TGTGCCAGTAGCCCGTGGGGAGCTGGGGGGACTGAAGCTTTCTTT

j_gene: TRBJ2-7
v_gene: TRBV5-6
abundance: few
d_gene: .
CDR3aa: CASSLGQDYEQYF
CDR3nt: TGTGCCAGCAGCTTGGGACAGGACTACGAGCAGTACTTC

j_gene: TRBJ2-5
v_gene: TRBV9
abundance: .
d_gene: .
CDR3aa: CASSAVGGTQYF
CDR3nt: TGTGCCAGCAGCGCCGTGGGGGGGACCCAGTACTTC

j_gene: TRBJ1-1
v_gene: TRBV5-1
abundance: .
d_gene: .
CDR3aa: CASSTTAGADTEAFF
CDR3nt: TGCGCCAGCAGCACCACTGCAGGGGCGGACACTGAAGCTTTCTTT

j_gene: TRBJ1-6
v_gene: TRBV30
abundance: .
d_gene: .
CDR3aa: CAWSLDRINSPLHF
CDR3nt: TGTGCCTGGAGTCTAGACAGGATTAATTCACCCCTCCACTTT

j_gene: TRBJ1-1
v_gene: TRBV24-1
abundance: .
d_gene: .
CDR3aa: CATSDPVKSTEAFF
CDR3nt: TGTGCCACCAGTGACCCTGTAAAATCCACTGAAGCTTTCTTT

j_gene: TRBJ2-3
v_gene: TRBV4-2
abundance: few
d_gene: TRBD2
CDR3aa: CASSQSGTSGLGDTQYF
CDR3nt: TGTGCCAGCAGCCAATCCGGGACTAGCGGGTTGGGAGATACGCAGTATTTT

j_gene: TRBJ1-3
v_gene: TRBV30
abundance: .
d_gene: .
CDR3aa: CAWRFIGNTIYF
CDR3nt: TGTGCCTGGAGGTTCATTGGAAACACCATATATTTT

j_gene: TRBJ1-5
v_gene: TRBV5-6
abundance: .
d_gene: TRBD1
CDR3aa: CASSSGTGGINQPQHF
CDR3nt: TGTGCCAGCAGCTCCGGGACAGGGGGAATCAATCAGCCCCAGCATTTT

j_gene: TRBJ1-2
v_gene: TRBV3-1/TRBV3-2
abundance: .
d_gene: .
CDR3aa: CASSQRQASGYTF
CDR3nt: TGTGCCAGCAGCCAGCGTCAGGCCAGCGGCTACACCTTC

j_gene: TRBJ1-2
v_gene: TRBV5-1
abundance: .
d_gene: .
CDR3aa: CASHDRSTDGYTF
CDR3nt: TGCGCCAGTCATGACAGGAGTACCGATGGCTACACCTTC

j_gene: TRBJ2-7
v_gene: TRBV6-4
abundance: .
d_gene: TRBD1
CDR3aa: CASTGGSYEQYF
CDR3nt: TGTGCCAGCACAGGGGGATCCTACGAGCAGTACTTC

j_gene: TRBJ2-7
v_gene: TRBV29-1
abundance: .
d_gene: .
CDR3aa: CSVRQAGTYEQYF
CDR3nt: TGCAGCGTTCGTCAGGCGGGAACGTACGAGCAGTACTTC

j_gene: TRBJ1-3
v_gene: TRBV15
abundance: few
d_gene: .
CDR3aa: CATSRDAGAGNTIYF
CDR3nt: TGTGCCACCAGCAGAGATGCAGGGGCTGGAAACACCATATATTTT

j_gene: TRBJ2-5
v_gene: TRBV5-4
abundance: few
d_gene: .
CDR3aa: CASSLAGVQETQYF
CDR3nt: TGTGCCAGCAGCTTGGCAGGGGTCCAAGAGACCCAGTACTTC

j_gene: TRBJ1-2
v_gene: TRBV10-3
abundance: .
d_gene: .
CDR3aa: CAISEGVTGNYGYTF
CDR3nt: TGTGCCATCAGTGAAGGGGTAACAGGGAACTATGGCTACACCTTC

j_gene: TRBJ1-5
v_gene: TRBV5-5
abundance: .
d_gene: .
CDR3aa: CASSLGSGSNQPQHF
CDR3nt: TGTGCCAGCAGCTTGGGCAGCGGTAGCAATCAGCCCCAGCATTTT

j_gene: TRBJ2-7
v_gene: TRBV6-6
abundance: .
d_gene: .
CDR3aa: CASRRGIHEQYF
CDR3nt: TGTGCCAGCAGACGGGGTATCCACGAGCAGTACTTC

j_gene: TRBJ2-3
v_gene: TRBV9
abundance: .
d_gene: .
CDR3aa: CASSVTAGPGDTQYF
CDR3nt: TGTGCCAGCAGCGTTACGGCAGGGCCTGGTGATACGCAGTATTTT

j_gene: TRBJ2-1
v_gene: TRBV5-1
abundance: .
d_gene: TRBD1
CDR3aa: CASSPTGQGTIRQFF
CDR3nt: TGCGCCAGCAGCCCAACCGGACAGGGGACCATTCGGCAGTTCTTC

j_gene: TRBJ1-4
v_gene: TRBV7-9
abundance: few
d_gene: .
CDR3aa: CASSLTGTGDEKLFF
CDR3nt: TGTGCCAGCAGCTTAACGGGGACGGGGGATGAAAAACTGTTTTTT

j_gene: TRBJ1-2
v_gene: TRBV3-1/TRBV3-2
abundance: once
d_gene: .
CDR3aa: CASSQGSTIFYGYTF
CDR3nt: TGTGCCAGCAGCCAAGGAAGCACGATCTTCTATGGCTACACCTTC

j_gene: TRBJ2-5
v_gene: TRBV13
abundance: .
d_gene: TRBD2
CDR3aa: CASSPRAGVQETQYF
CDR3nt: TGTGCCAGCAGCCCCCGAGCGGGGGTCCAAGAGACCCAGTACTTC

j_gene: TRBJ2-2
v_gene: TRBV18
abundance: .
d_gene: .
CDR3aa: CASSPTRTPNTGELFF
CDR3nt: TGTGCCAGCTCACCAACAAGAACCCCGAACACCGGGGAGCTGTTTTTT

j_gene: TRBJ2-7
v_gene: TRBV12-3/TRBV12-4
abundance: .
d_gene: .
CDR3aa: CASRFSGSAEQYF
CDR3nt: TGTGCCAGCAGGTTCTCAGGGTCCGCCGAGCAGTACTTC

j_gene: TRBJ2-2
v_gene: TRBV5-1
abundance: .
d_gene: .
CDR3aa: CASKVDGGTGELFF
CDR3nt: TGCGCCAGCAAGGTGGACGGGGGAACCGGGGAGCTGTTTTTT